This T cell receptor beta chain was captured by sequencing in a study of blood T cell repertoires in COVID-19. Study overall: Whether acute or convalescent, the COVID-19 samples came from the United States, Italy and Spain.

The protocol was immunoSEQ multiplex PCR, while the TCRdb copy is restricted to in-frame clones and leaves out a portion. Of approximately 100,000 clones listed, 86% are singletons. CDR3 length: 15 residues. Trimming left V 0 bases short and J 8 bases short, with 11 bases between. This rearrangement joins TRBV23-1 to TRBJ1-6, with a weak D call TRBD1 (5 bases). TRBV23-1 is treated as an ORF (open reading frame) with a function not yet certain. The TCR comes from a woman aged 50 to 60 who had recovered from COVID-19. The source material was PBMCs or T cells enriched from blood (not recorded which). CDR3 region: CASSQSFRVDSPLHF. CDR3 nucleotide sequence: TGCGCCAGCAGTCAATCGTTCAGGGTTGATTCACCCCTCCACTTT.